Below, 17 T cell receptor beta chains from the same sample are listed, as sequenced in a study of blood T cell repertoires in COVID-19. The method was immunoSEQ multiplex PCR; TCRdb's version includes in-frame clones alone and lacks a portion of them. The table lists 200,000 to 250,000 clones, approximately 86% of them singletons. Sequencing used PBMCs or T cells enriched from blood (not recorded which). Source of these receptors: a woman aged 45 to 65 who had recovered from COVID-19.

In nucleotides, the CDR3 is TGCGCCAGCAGCCTACAGGGTTTGGGCGGAACCGAGCAGTTCTTC. This codes for CASSLQGLGGTEQFF. This rearrangement joins TRBV5-1 to TRBJ2-1, with D perhaps TRBD1 (6 bases). This CDR3 is 15 amino acids long. The V and J ends lost 4 bases and 10 bases respectively, with 21 bases between them. CDR1 SGHRS and CDR2 YFSETQ come from the germline V gene.

This clone occurred a few times. This sequence joins TRBV4-2 and TRBJ1-3, with D unresolved. Germline lookup yields CDR1 LGHNA and CDR2 YNFKEQ. The germline V and J ends were trimmed by 0 bases and 0 bases, with 12 bases remaining between them. The CDR3 extends over 17 amino acids. CDR3: CASSQDIRELSGNTIYF. The CDR3 DNA follows: TGTGCCAGCAGCCAAGATATTAGAGAACTCTCTGGAAACACCATATATTTT.

The rearrangement uses TRBV4-1 and TRBJ1-5; a possible D gene is TRBD1 (5 bases). Trimming took 1 base from V and 7 from J, leaving 14 bases between them. The CDR3 contains 15 residues. Germline loops: CDR1 MGHRA, CDR2 YSYEKL. CDR3 sequence reads: CASSQAEGRAQPQHF. CDR3 sequence (DNA): TGCGCCAGCAGCCAAGCAGAGGGGAGGGCCCAGCCCCAGCATTTT.

This chain connects TRBV25-1 to TRBJ1-2; 7 bases fit TRBD1. Germline assignment: CDR1 MGHDK and CDR2 SYGVNS. V was clipped by 5 bases and J by 1 base; unmatched bases: 1. The length of the CDR3 is 13 residues. The CDR3 nucleotides are TGTGCCAGCAGTCCAGGGGGTAACTATGGCTACACCTTC. This sequence encodes CASSPGGNYGYTF.

The rearrangement uses TRBV18 and TRBJ1-4; D gene uncertain. Trimming left V 3 bases short and J 0 bases short, with 8 bases between. The CDR3 totals 15 residues. The germline V gene encodes CDR1 KGHSH and CDR2 LQKENI. CDR3 sequence: CASSPEASTNEKLFF. CDR3 coding DNA: TGTGCCAGCTCACCGGAGGCGTCAACTAATGAAAAACTGTTTTTT.

This clone was detected a few times. The J gene is TRBJ2-7, the V gene TRBV3-1 (or the pseudogene TRBV3-2); the match to TRBD2 covers 8 bases. The V and J ends lost 3 bases and 7 bases, in that order; junction bases with no gene match: 8. The CDR3 is made up of 14 amino acids. Germline V lookup: CDR1 LGHDT, CDR2 YNNKEL (reference sequence). The DNA for the CDR3 is TGTGCCAGCAGCCAGGGAGCGGGAGTGAATGAGCAGTACTTC. Protein product: CASSQGAGVNEQYF.

This chain links TRBV5-1 with TRBJ2-7, with 9 nucleotides matching TRBD1. Trimming cost V 3 bases and J 3 bases; bases outside gene matches: 13. CDR3 length equals 17 residues. Germline V gives CDR1 SGHRS, CDR2 YFSETQ. Here the CDR3 DNA reads TGCGCCAGCAGCTGGAACCCCGGACAGGGGCTTTTCTACGAGCAGTACTTC. Residues: CASSWNPGQGLFYEQYF.

The rearrangement links TRBV2 to TRBJ2-5; 9 positions agree with TRBD2. Per the germline V gene, CDR1 is SNHLY and CDR2 is FYNNEI. The CDR3 extends over 14 amino acids. V lost 5 bases and J lost 2; bases outside the gene matches: 3. This CDR3 reads CASSPTSGQETQYF. The CDR3 bases are TGTGCCAGCAGTCCAACTAGCGGGCAAGAGACCCAGTACTTC.

J is TRBJ1-6 and V is TRBV27, with 7 bases fitting TRBD1. Trimming removed 6 bases from V and 6 bases from J; junction bases left unmatched: 5. There are 14 residues in the CDR3. Germline lookup yields CDR1 MNHEY and CDR2 SMNVEV (reference sequence). DNA of the CDR3: TGTGCCAGCAGAAGACAGGGTTTTAATTCACCCCTCCACTTT. Its translation is CASRRQGFNSPLHF.

The V gene is TRBV12-3 or TRBV12-4, the J gene TRBJ1-2, with 7 bases that match TRBD1. The CDR3 is 13 residues long. Trimming cost V 1 base and J 5 bases; bases outside gene matches: 1. The CDR3 here is CASSLGQGYGYTF. The DNA of the CDR3 is TGTGCCAGCAGTTTAGGACAGGGATATGGCTACACCTTC.

The gene calls are TRBV6-6 and TRBJ2-7; tentative D call: TRBD2 (5 bases). From germline, CDR1 is MNHNY and CDR2 SVGAGI (reference sequence). V shed 0 bases and J shed 4 bases, with 10 bases lying between them. The CDR3 contains 14 residues. The CDR3 is CASSYSRVYYEQYF. DNA of the CDR3: TGTGCCAGCAGTTACTCGAGGGTATATTACGAGCAGTACTTC.

The V gene is TRBV28, the J gene TRBJ1-6; D unresolved. The CDR3 contains 14 residues. V shed 2 bases and J shed 7 bases, with 9 bases lying between them. CDR1 MDHEN and CDR2 SYDVKM come from the germline V gene. CDR3 nucleotides: TGTGCCAGCAGTTTAAAGGCGGTGAATTCACCCCTCCACTTT. Its protein is CASSLKAVNSPLHF. The full variable domain, its missing parts supplied by reference TRBV28 and TRBJ1-6, is DVKVTQSSRYLVKRTGEKVFLECVQDMDHENMFWYRQDPGLGLRLIYFSYDVKMKEKGDIPEGYSVSREKKERFSLILESASTNQTSMYLCASSLKAVNSPLHFGNGTRLTVT.

V usage is TRBV7-8 and J usage is TRBJ1-4, with D tentatively TRBD1 (6 bases). Trimming took off 5 bases at V and 4 bases at J, with 11 bases between the two ends. The length of the CDR3 is 14 residues. The germline V gene has CDR1 SGHVS and CDR2 FQNEAQ. CDR3 in DNA: TGTGCCAGCAGCGCAGGGACACGTAATGAAAAACTGTTTTTT. Amino acids: CASSAGTRNEKLFF.

The rearrangement links TRBV28 to TRBJ2-7, with D uncertain. With 4 bases removed from V and 1 base from J, the gap between germline ends came to 14 bases. Germline lookup yields CDR1 MDHEN and CDR2 SYDVKM. The CDR3 has 15 amino acids. This CDR3 reads CASSSPSGNSYEQYF. As DNA, the CDR3 is TGTGCCAGCAGTTCTCCATCGGGTAATTCCTACGAGCAGTACTTC. The full variable domain, in which reference TRBV28 and TRBJ2-7 provide the parts outside the CDR3, is DVKVTQSSRYLVKRTGEKVFLECVQDMDHENMFWYRQDPGLGLRLIYFSYDVKMKEKGDIPEGYSVSREKKERFSLILESASTNQTSMYLCASSSPSGNSYEQYFGPGTRLTVT.

This clone was recorded only once. V is TRBV6-4 and J is TRBJ2-1, with D perhaps TRBD1 (5 bases). The CDR3 sequence is 13 residues long. Germline V gene sequence: CDR1 MRHNA, CDR2 SNTAGT. Trimming shortened V by 3 bases and J by 7 bases, and 10 bases separated the two germline ends. DNA of the CDR3: TGTGCCAGCAGTGAGAGGCCAGGGAATGAGCAGTTCTTC. Its protein product is CASSERPGNEQFF.

This chain uses TRBV7-9 with TRBJ1-1; 12 bases line up with TRBD1. The CDR3 has 17 residues. In germline, CDR1 is SEHNR, CDR2 FQNEAQ (reference sequence). V lost 1 base and J lost 3; bases outside the gene matches: 6. CDR3 sequence (DNA): TGTGCCAGCAGCTTAGACCCGGGACAGGGGGCCCACACTGAAGCTTTCTTT. Protein sequence: CASSLDPGQGAHTEAFF.

The V gene is TRBV7-3, the J gene TRBJ2-2; a weak D match, TRBD2 (6 bases). Trimming pared 1 base from V and 6 bases from J, leaving 12 bases between. The germline gives CDR1 SGHTA, CDR2 FQGTGA. CDR3 length: 15 residues. The DNA of the CDR3 is TGTGCCAGCAGCTTAATTTTGGCGGGACCCGGGGAGCTGTTTTTT. This encodes CASSLILAGPGELFF.